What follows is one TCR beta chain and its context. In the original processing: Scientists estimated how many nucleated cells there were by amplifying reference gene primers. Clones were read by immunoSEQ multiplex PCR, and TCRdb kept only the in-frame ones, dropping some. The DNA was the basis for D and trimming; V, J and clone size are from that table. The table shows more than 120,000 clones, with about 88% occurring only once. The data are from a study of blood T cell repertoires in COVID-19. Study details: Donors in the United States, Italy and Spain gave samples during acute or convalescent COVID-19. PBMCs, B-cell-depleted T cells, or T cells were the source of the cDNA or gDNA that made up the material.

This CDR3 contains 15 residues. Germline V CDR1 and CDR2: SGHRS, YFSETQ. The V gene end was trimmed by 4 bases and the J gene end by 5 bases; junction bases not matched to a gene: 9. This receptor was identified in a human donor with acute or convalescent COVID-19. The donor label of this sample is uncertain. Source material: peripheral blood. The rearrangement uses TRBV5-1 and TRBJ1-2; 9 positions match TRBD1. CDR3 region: CASSTGQGMTYGYTF. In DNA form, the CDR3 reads TGCGCCAGCAGCACCGGACAGGGGATGACATATGGCTACACCTTC.